The rows below give T cell receptor beta chains drawn from one sample of a study of blood T cell repertoires in COVID-19. Repertoires were generated with immunoSEQ multiplex PCR, while TCRdb's copy carries only in-frame clones and drops some. The sample lists about 140,000 clones, over 60% occurring once. The specimen sequenced was peripheral blood. Every receptor here comes from a woman in her forties or fifties with active or convalescent COVID-19. Both conserved end residues are part of each CDR3. D genes are given only for firm matches. Part of the rows lack a size; the others show once, few, many or a class for expanded clones.

j_gene | len | v_gene | d_gene | abundance | CDR3aa | CDR3nt
TRBJ2-7 | 16 | TRBV5-5 | TRBD1 | . | CASSLMSTGGYYEQYF | TGTGCCAGCAGCTTGATGTCGACAGGGGGCTACTACGAGCAGTACTTC
TRBJ2-5 | 17 | TRBV11-3 | TRBD1 | once | CASSSGLGQGAQETQYF | TGTGCCAGCAGCTCCGGGCTGGGACAGGGGGCTCAGGAGACCCAGTACTTC
TRBJ2-2 | 15 | TRBV28 | TRBD1 | . | CASRYDRVGTGELFF | TGTGCCAGCAGATATGACAGGGTGGGAACCGGGGAGCTGTTTTTT
TRBJ1-3 | 20 | TRBV7-8 | TRBD1 | . | CASSLDLWGSDREDGNTIYF | TGTGCCAGCAGCTTAGATCTTTGGGGATCGGACAGGGAGGATGGAAACACCATATATTTT
TRBJ1-4 | 14 | TRBV28 | TRBD1 | few | CASRNQGAGEKLFF | TGTGCCAGCAGGAATCAGGGGGCTGGTGAAAAACTGTTTTTT
TRBJ2-7 | 14 | TRBV5-4 | . | . | CASSLQEPPYEQYF | TGTGCCAGCAGCCTACAGGAACCCCCCTACGAGCAGTACTTC
TRBJ2-1 | 17 | TRBV9 | . | . | CASSVGFRRGSYNEQFF | TGTGCCAGCAGCGTAGGGTTCCGCAGGGGATCCTACAATGAGCAGTTCTTC
TRBJ1-2 | 16 | TRBV21-1 | . | . | CASSKPGDCLSHGYTF | TGTGCCAGCAGCAAACCGGGAGACTGCCTATCTCATGGCTACACCTTC
TRBJ1-5 | 14 | TRBV6-5 | . | . | CASTYDRLNQPQHF | TGTGCCAGCACGTATGACAGATTAAATCAGCCCCAGCATTTT
TRBJ2-2 | 14 | TRBV7-2 | . | . | CASSLGGDNRELFF | TGTGCCAGCAGCTTAGGAGGGGACAACAGGGAGCTGTTTTTT
TRBJ1-2 | 15 | TRBV4-3 | . | . | CASSQVWGPAVGYTF | TGCGCCAGCAGCCAAGTTTGGGGTCCAGCGGTGGGCTACACCTTC
TRBJ2-3 | 14 | TRBV19 | . | . | CASSTSSRTDTQYF | TGTGCCAGTAGTACTTCGTCCCGCACAGATACGCAGTATTTT
TRBJ1-5 | 16 | TRBV6-1 | . | few | CASSVYSGYSNQPQHF | TGTGCCAGCAGTGTATATTCAGGTTATAGCAATCAGCCCCAGCATTTT
TRBJ1-1 | 20 | TRBV7-7 | . | . | CASRQPGAADPRPLNTEAFF | TGTGCCAGCAGGCAACCCGGAGCAGCAGACCCCAGACCATTGAACACTGAAGCTTTCTTT
TRBJ1-2 | 13 | TRBV6-1 | . | . | CASSEVNGIWYTF | TGTGCCAGCAGTGAAGTTAACGGGATTTGGTACACCTTC
TRBJ2-3 | 16 | TRBV4-2 | TRBD2 | . | CASSQRLAGGADTQYF | TGTGCCAGCAGCCAGAGACTAGCGGGGGGCGCAGATACGCAGTATTTT
TRBJ1-2 | 13 | TRBV5-1 | . | . | CASTVTGVDGYTF | TGCGCCAGCACCGTTACAGGTGTCGATGGCTACACCTTC
TRBJ2-1 | 13 | TRBV19 | . | many | CASSIGQVNEQFF | TGTGCCAGTAGTATAGGACAGGTTAATGAGCAGTTCTTC
TRBJ1-4 | 15 | TRBV28 | . | once | CASSLYSGVREKLFF | TGTGCCAGCAGTTTATATTCGGGTGTGAGGGAAAAACTGTTTTTT
TRBJ2-5 | 16 | TRBV4-1 | TRBD2 | . | CASSQEGGVYQETQYF | TGCGCCAGCAGCCAAGAGGGAGGGGTTTATCAAGAGACCCAGTACTTC
TRBJ2-1 | 14 | TRBV10-3 | . | . | CATRIPGANNEQFF | TGTGCCACCCGAATCCCAGGGGCGAACAATGAGCAGTTCTTC
TRBJ2-7 | 16 | TRBV19 | . | . | CASSIAGGASSYEQYF | TGTGCCAGTAGTATAGCTGGGGGGGCGAGCTCCTACGAGCAGTACTTC
TRBJ1-5 | 12 | TRBV7-2 | . | . | CASSLPGQPQHF | TGTGCCAGCAGCTTACCGGGTCAGCCCCAGCATTTT
TRBJ2-5 | 12 | TRBV10-3 | . | . | CASQDSLGTQYF | TGTGCCAGCCAGGACAGCTTGGGGACCCAGTACTTC
TRBJ2-1 | 13 | TRBV2 | . | . | CASRRDNDNEQFF | TGTGCCAGCAGGAGGGACAATGACAATGAGCAGTTCTTC
TRBJ2-1 | 13 | TRBV12-3/TRBV12-4 | . | . | CASSLWLGNEQFF | TGTGCCAGCAGTTTATGGCTAGGAAATGAGCAGTTCTTC
TRBJ1-4 | 14 | TRBV5-5 | . | . | CASSLRGGDEKLFF | TGTGCCAGCAGCTTAAGGGGCGGAGATGAAAAACTGTTTTTT
TRBJ2-2 | 16 | TRBV6-2/TRBV6-3 | . | . | CASSSPPGSGTGELFF | TGTGCCAGCAGCTCCCCACCGGGGTCGGGCACCGGGGAGCTGTTTTTT
TRBJ1-2 | 13 | TRBV5-1 | TRBD1 | . | CASSLEGGPGYTF | TGCGCCAGCAGCTTGGAAGGGGGCCCTGGCTACACCTTC
TRBJ1-4 | 14 | TRBV19 | TRBD1 | . | CASRTGGASEKLFF | TGTGCCAGCCGAACAGGGGGCGCGAGTGAAAAACTGTTTTTT
TRBJ2-3 | 16 | TRBV29-1 | TRBD2 | . | CSVEDPTSASTDTQYF | TGCAGCGTTGAAGATCCGACTAGCGCTAGCACAGATACGCAGTATTTT
TRBJ2-5 | 15 | TRBV2 | . | . | CASSGNRLAVETQYF | TGTGCCAGCAGTGGCAATAGGCTAGCCGTTGAGACCCAGTACTTC
TRBJ2-1 | 16 | TRBV20-1 | . | . | CSASRSSGSSYNEQFF | TGCAGTGCTAGTCGGTCCAGCGGAAGCTCCTACAATGAGCAGTTCTTC
TRBJ1-2 | 15 | TRBV3-1/TRBV3-2 | . | . | CASSQVSGSNYGYTF | TGTGCCAGCAGCCAAGTATCGGGTTCTAACTATGGCTACACCTTC
TRBJ2-3 | 17 | TRBV3-1/TRBV3-2 | TRBD2 | few | CASSLRTSGSSTDTQYF | TGTGCCAGCAGCCTCCGGACTAGCGGGTCCAGCACAGATACGCAGTATTTT
TRBJ1-1 | 15 | TRBV6-5 | TRBD1 | . | CASSYSGQGLTEAFF | TGTGCCAGCAGTTACAGCGGACAGGGACTAACTGAAGCTTTCTTT
TRBJ2-5 | 14 | TRBV7-9 | . | few | CASSSGVSYQTQYF | TGTGCCAGCAGCTCGGGGGTCAGCTACCAGACCCAGTACTTC
TRBJ2-2 | 18 | TRBV4-3 | TRBD2 | . | CASSGYGLAGGRGGELFF | TGCGCCAGCAGCGGATACGGACTAGCGGGGGGCCGAGGCGGGGAGCTGTTTTTT
TRBJ2-1 | 21 | TRBV5-1 | TRBD2 | . | CASSFPQLGLAGGPSYNEQFF | TGCGCCAGCAGCTTCCCCCAGCTAGGACTAGCGGGAGGGCCCTCCTACAATGAGCAGTTCTTC
TRBJ2-7 | 16 | TRBV6-2/TRBV6-3 | TRBD2 | . | CASSSGGSGPTYEQYF | TGTGCCAGCAGTTCGGGGGGTAGCGGGCCAACCTACGAGCAGTACTTC
TRBJ2-3 | 14 | TRBV20-1 | . | . | CSASASDSTDTQYF | TGCAGTGCTAGTGCTAGCGATAGCACAGATACGCAGTATTTT
TRBJ2-7 | 15 | TRBV19 | TRBD1 | . | CASRVDRRSSYEQYF | TGTGCCAGTAGGGTGGACAGGCGGTCCTCCTACGAGCAGTACTTC
TRBJ1-2 | 11 | TRBV30 | . | . | CAWSPGWGYTF | TGTGCCTGGAGTCCAGGATGGGGCTACACCTTC
TRBJ1-5 | 13 | TRBV30 | TRBD1 | . | CAWNRGANQPQHF | TGTGCCTGGAACAGGGGAGCCAATCAGCCCCAGCATTTT
TRBJ1-2 | 12 | TRBV29-1 | . | . | CSVDRENYGYTF | TGCAGCGTTGATCGGGAGAACTATGGCTACACCTTC
TRBJ2-5 | 14 | TRBV18 | . | . | CASSPYDSQETQYF | TGTGCCAGCTCACCATACGACAGCCAAGAGACCCAGTACTTC
TRBJ2-2 | 15 | TRBV21-1 | . | . | CATWGGPVGAGELFF | TGTGCCACCTGGGGGGGCCCTGTAGGGGCCGGGGAGCTGTTTTTT
TRBJ1-2 | 13 | TRBV30 | . | . | CAWSVSRSYGYTF | TGTGCCTGGAGTGTCAGTCGCAGCTATGGCTACACCTTC
TRBJ2-3 | 14 | TRBV2 | TRBD1 | once | CASEGTGTMGAQYF | TGTGCCAGCGAAGGGACAGGGACTATGGGGGCGCAGTATTTT
TRBJ1-5 | 11 | TRBV2 | . | . | CASRMGRAQHF | TGTGCCAGCAGGATGGGCAGGGCCCAGCATTTT
TRBJ2-5 | 14 | TRBV9 | TRBD1 | few | CASSGGTGGETQYF | TGTGCCAGCAGCGGGGGGACAGGGGGGGAGACCCAGTACTTC
TRBJ2-5 | 12 | TRBV11-2 | . | few | CASRKTAETQYF | TGTGCCAGCAGAAAGACTGCGGAGACCCAGTACTTC
TRBJ2-3 | 15 | TRBV4-3 | TRBD2 | . | CASSQELAGGSTQYF | TGCGCCAGCAGCCAGGAACTAGCGGGAGGATCTACGCAGTATTTT